This T cell receptor beta chain was profiled in a study of T cell responses to AZD1222 COVID-19 vaccine. Whole-study context: The analysis combined second doses at about 4 or about 12 weeks. General study points: Two doses of AZD1222 preceded a rise in Spike-specific TCR breadth and depth. Within unmutated variant regions lay the reported targets of nearly half of spike-specific TCRs.

For this clone: Its antigen is currently unknown.

Using immunoSEQ multiplex PCR, the repertoire was profiled, and TCRdb retains in-frame clones only, with some absent. The data contain 100,000 or so clones, about nine tenths of them singletons. Germline V gives CDR1 ENHRY, CDR2 SYGVKD. The CDR3 runs 17 residues. J gave up 5 bases and V 0 bases, and 12 bases lay outside the gene matches. The genes are TRBV10-3 and TRBJ1-1, with TRBD1 identical over 7 bases. The TCR originated in an adult in good health. This material consisted of peripheral blood, taken on day 0 of AZD1222 vaccination. The CDR3 protein is CAISESAGGGSRTEAFF. CDR3 in DNA: TGTGCCATCAGTGAGTCGGCAGGGGGAGGGAGTAGGACTGAAGCTTTCTTT.